Given below is one T cell receptor (beta chain) in context. This record belongs to a study of sequential checkpoint blockade in melanoma. About the research overall: Randomization was 1:1 between first-line nivolumab→ipilimumab and ipilimumab→nivolumab. After both sequences, patients received maintenance nivolumab.

The assay was immunoSEQ multiplex PCR, and TCRdb's table has in-frame clones only and misses some. The data contain 25,000 to 30,000 clones, 83% of them seen just once; the ten biggest clones take up roughly 17%. As for treatment: randomized to nivolumab then ipilimumab (arm A) or the reverse (arm B). This receptor was obtained from a human donor with melanoma. Sequenced here: CD8+ T cells sorted from blood (inferred from file names), sampled from a patient given nivolumab and ipilimumab in sequence.

CDR3 sequence (DNA): TGTGCCAGCAGCTTAGGCCGGGTCCCAGCCGGGGAGCTGTTTTTT. Its protein is CASSLGRVPAGELFF. The J gene is TRBJ2-2, the V gene TRBV7-9; unclear D gene. This CDR3 is built from 15 residues. Germline V gene data show CDR1 as SEHNR and CDR2 as FQNEAQ (reference sequence). V dropped 1 base and J dropped 6 bases, with 12 bases sitting between them.